One T cell receptor (beta chain) is described in this entry. This clonotype showed up many times. The antigen it binds to is not known. Base qualities are not provided; no much larger clone lies one nucleotide away. This sample was taken from a study of CD8 T cells in ankylosing spondylitis (dated by TCRdb to 2017 to 2019). For context, the study as a whole: The study set out to find disease-linked TCR variants by profiling T cell receptor beta repertoires in ankylosing spondylitis patients and healthy donors. The full study cohort comprised 20 to 25 ankylosing spondylitis patients and roughly 110 healthy donors. Peripheral blood samples were taken, and synovial fluid was additionally collected from ankylosing spondylitis patients. Overall study outcomes, separate from this receptor: Blood from ankylosing spondylitis patients appeared to be characterized by a TCR beta motif composed of under 10 highly homologous amino acid variants. The disease-linked clones were reported as significantly enriched in matched synovial fluid samples from ankylosing spondylitis patients. A CD8+ phenotype was shown by the disease-linked clones, which were found at relatively low frequencies in peripheral blood. Some motif variants had previously been reported in the synovial fluid and blood of reactive arthritis patients, which suggests shared mechanisms of disease initiation.

TCRdb lists the instrument as Illumina HiSeq 2500. Quantitative 5'-RACE with molecular barcodes was the method used to prepare the TCR beta libraries. Per the authors' processing: To identify disease-linked TCR variants, a new computational method was used, one built on a probabilistic model of VDJ rearrangement. TCRdb ran its own pipeline on the public reads, namely fastp trimming at Q25 and MiXCR clone calling, and kept in-frame beta chains. One record per CDR3 amino acid sequence lists the most common genes and DNA. TCRdb, rather than the study authors, made the V and J calls. This sample is represented by 450,000 to 550,000 distinct CDR3 sequences; approximately 5.3% of them were singletons. Of the sample, 3% to 4% falls within the top ten clones. The receptor was isolated from a male donor with ankylosing spondylitis. Sequenced input: blood, either unsorted or a sorted T cell fraction (not recorded which).

CDR3 sequence: CATSDLVGPYSNQPQHF. The nucleotide sequence is given as TGTGCCACCAGTGATTTGGTGGGCCCTTATAGCAATCAGCCCCAGCATTTT. This sequence uses TRBV24-1 and TRBJ1-5; no D gene can be assigned with confidence. The CDR3 holds 17 amino acids from the cysteine to the phenylalanine. This entry keeps only the CDR3 DNA: 51 bases, framed from base 1. At the junction V is shortened by 0 bases and J by 0 bases, with 11 bases in between. CDR1 KGHDR and CDR2 SFDVKD are derived from the germline V gene.